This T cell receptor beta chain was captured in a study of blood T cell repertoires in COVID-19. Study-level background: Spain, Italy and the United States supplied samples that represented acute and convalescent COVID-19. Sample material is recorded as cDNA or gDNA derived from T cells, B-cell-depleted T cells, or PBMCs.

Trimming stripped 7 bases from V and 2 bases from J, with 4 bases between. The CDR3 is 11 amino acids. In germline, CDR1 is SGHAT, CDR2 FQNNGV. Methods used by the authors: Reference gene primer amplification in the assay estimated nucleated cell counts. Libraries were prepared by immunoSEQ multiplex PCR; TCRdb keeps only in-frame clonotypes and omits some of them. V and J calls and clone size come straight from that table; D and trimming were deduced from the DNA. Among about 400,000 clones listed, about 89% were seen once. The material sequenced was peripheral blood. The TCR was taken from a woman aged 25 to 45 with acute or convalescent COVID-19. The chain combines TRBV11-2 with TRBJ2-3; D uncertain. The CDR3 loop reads CASTSTDTQYF. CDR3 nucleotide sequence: TGTGCCAGCACCTCCACAGATACGCAGTATTTT.